One sample yielded the 30 T cell receptor beta chains listed below, sequenced in a study of T cells in women clearing cervical HPV infection. Generated by immunoSEQ multiplex PCR, the TCRdb table keeps only in-frame clones and is missing some. The repertoire table contains more than 25,000 clones. Sequencing was carried out using blood buffy coat. Source of these receptors: a woman between 18 and 69 years old with a cervical HPV16 infection that either progressed to CIN3+ or cleared (not recorded which).

This clone is medium-sized by frequency. The CDR3 end is not reached by the read, which stops 3 residues before it; the germline J gene fills it in. The J gene is TRBJ2-3, the V gene TRBV14; unclear D gene. Germline V lookup: CDR1 SGHDN, CDR2 FVKESK. Trimming cost V 2 bases and J 2 bases, with 8 bases left between them. This CDR3 is built from 14 residues. The sequenced part of the CDR3 DNA is TGTGCCAGCAGCCAAAACTTATACACAGATACG. It translates to CASSQNLYTDT. The full CDR3 sequence reads CASSQNLYTDTQYF.

About this clone itself: The read ends 3 residues early relative to the CDR3; the germline J gene fills the gap. The chain combines TRBV7-8 with TRBJ2-3; a weak D match, TRBD2 (5 bases). CDR1 SGHVS and CDR2 FQNEAQ come from the germline V gene. The germline V and J ends were trimmed by 6 bases and 3 bases, with 19 bases remaining between them. CDR3 length equals 16 residues. CDR3 amino acids: CASRRADFLSTDTQYF. The sequenced part of the CDR3 DNA is TGTGCCAGCAGACGAGCGGACTTTCTATCGACAGATACG.

With respect to this clone: The read ends 3 residues before the CDR3 terminus; that terminus is restored from the germline J gene. V and J are TRBV19 and TRBJ1-6; no firm D call. Trimming took 6 bases from V and 5 from J, leaving 8 bases between them. This CDR3 is 13 amino acids long. From germline, CDR1 is LNHDA and CDR2 SQIVND (reference sequence). The CDR3 sequence: CASRRVDNSPLHF. The sequenced part of the CDR3 DNA is TGTGCCAGTAGGAGGGTCGATAATTCACCC.

CDR3 in amino acids: CAISGAGGTDTQYF. The part of the CDR3 DNA that was read is TGTGCCATCAGTGGAGCGGGGGGCACAGATACG. The V and J genes are TRBV10-3 and TRBJ2-3; TRBD2 matches 8 bases. The read terminates 3 residues ahead of where the CDR3 ends, so the germline J gene completes it. V was clipped by 4 bases and J by 1 base; unmatched bases: 1. The CDR3 loop spans 14 amino acids. Germline CDR1 reads ENHRY; CDR2 reads SYGVKD.

Of note for this clone: The read falls 3 residues short of the CDR3 end, and the missing part is taken from the germline J gene. The V and J genes are TRBV6-2 or TRBV6-3 and TRBJ2-3; 8 positions agree with TRBD2. J gave up 2 bases and V 10 bases, and 5 bases lay outside the gene matches. This CDR3 is 13 amino acids long. Germline V gives CDR1 MNHEY, CDR2 SVGEGT. CDR3 DNA, as far as it was read: TGTGCCACCGGACTAGCCCTCACAGATACG. This codes for CATGLALTDT. The whole CDR3 protein reads CATGLALTDTQYF.

Worth noting for this clone: The sequenced fragment ends 3 residues before the CDR3 boundary, so the rest is inferred from the germline J gene. This chain links TRBV10-3 with TRBJ2-2, with a weak D call TRBD1 (6 bases). With 6 bases removed from V and 0 bases from J, the gap between germline ends came to 11 bases. This CDR3 has 15 amino acids. The germline CDR1 and CDR2 sequences are ENHRY and SYGVKD. CDR3 bases read: TGTGCCATCAGCCGGGACATATCGAACACCGGGGAG. This sequence encodes CAISRDISNTGE. The entire CDR3 protein is CAISRDISNTGELFF.

As for this clone: The read ends 3 residues shy of where the CDR3 ends; the end is completed using the germline J gene. The V gene is TRBV5-1, the J gene TRBJ2-2; 7 bases align to TRBD2. CDR1 is SGHRS and CDR2 is YFSETQ in the germline V gene. The CDR3 is 14 residues long. The V segment lost 4 bases and the J segment 3 bases; nucleotides outside the gene matches: 3. CDR3 amino acids: CASSLRGDTGELFF. CDR3 DNA (partial): TGCGCCAGCAGCCTACGGGGGGACACCGGGGAG.

Note on this clone: The read gets to within 3 residues of the CDR3 end, and the germline J gene fills in the rest. The chain employs TRBV5-1 and TRBJ1-1; no clear D gene. Germline V CDR1 and CDR2: SGHRS, YFSETQ. The CDR3 spans 13 residues. The CDR3 loop reads CASSLDPNVRAFF. The part of the CDR3 DNA that was read is TGCGCCAGCAGCTTGGACCCCAATGTTCGG.

A word on this clone: The CDR3 end lies 3 residues beyond the end of the read and is filled in from the germline J gene. The rearrangement joins TRBV18 to TRBJ2-3; 8 bases line up with TRBD1. The V segment lost 3 bases and the J segment 3 bases; nucleotides outside the gene matches: 5. The CDR3 contains 15 residues. Germline loops: CDR1 KGHSH, CDR2 LQKENI. The DNA read from the CDR3 is TGTGCCAGCTCACCCGAAAGACAGGGGACAGATACG. It translates to CASSPERQGTDT. The complete CDR3 protein is CASSPERQGTDTQYF.

A remark on this clone: Read data end 3 residues before the CDR3 end; the end is taken from the germline J gene. The chain carries TRBV7-9 and TRBJ2-7; perhaps TRBD1 as D (6 bases). Per germline, CDR1 SEHNR and CDR2 FQNEAQ (reference sequence). V lost 5 bases and J 5 bases, leaving 19 bases between the germline ends. The CDR3 has 15 residues. Partial CDR3 DNA: TGTGCCAGCAGCCAGCAGGACAGCAGAGGGGACGAG. It translates to CASSQQDSRGDE. The complete CDR3 sequence is CASSQQDSRGDEQYF. Looking up the rest from reference TRBV7-9 and TRBJ2-7 gives the full variable domain: DTGVSQNPRHKITKRGQNVTFRCDPISEHNRLYWYRQTLGQGPEFLTYFQNEAQLEKSRLLSDRFSAERPKGSFSTLEIQRTEQGDSAMYLCASSQQDSRGDEQYFGPGTRLTVT.

As concerns this clone: The missing CDR3 end, 3 residues past where the read stops, is filled in from the germline J gene. The chain has TRBV5-1 and TRBJ2-5, with D perhaps TRBD2 (6 bases). CDR1 and CDR2 (germline): SGHRS, YFSETQ. The CDR3 runs 16 residues. V lost 0 bases to trimming and J lost 1 base, with 13 bases between them. The DNA read from the CDR3 is TGCGCCAGCAGCTTGGCCGGAGGGTCTCGCCAAGAGACC. Protein: CASSLAGGSRQET. The CDR3 in its entirety is CASSLAGGSRQETQYF. The full variable domain, rest sourced from reference TRBV5-1 and TRBJ2-5, is KAGVTQTPRYLIKTRGQQVTLSCSPISGHRSVSWYQQTPGQGLQFLFEYFSETQRNKGNFPGRFSGRQFSNSRSEMNVSTLELGDSALYLCASSLAGGSRQETQYFGPGTRLLVL.

As concerns this clone: The CDR3 extends 3 residues past the end of the read, so its final part is completed from the germline J gene. The chain combines TRBV19 with TRBJ1-2; 9 bases fit TRBD1. The CDR3 has 15 residues. From germline, CDR1 is LNHDA and CDR2 SQIVND (reference sequence). The covered CDR3 bases are TGTGCCAGTAGTTTACCCGGGACAGGGAGACAGGGC. Amino acid sequence: CASSLPGTGRQG. The full CDR3 sequence reads CASSLPGTGRQGYTF.

Comments on this clone: The read is 3 residues too short to cover the CDR3 end, so that end is filled in from the germline J gene. The chain recombines TRBV7-9 with TRBJ1-2; 7 bases are a match to TRBD1. Per the germline V gene, CDR1 is SEHNR and CDR2 is FQNEAQ (reference sequence). CDR3 length: 14 amino acids. CDR3 DNA, as far as it was read: TGTGCCAGCAGCTCGGGGGACAGTTACAATGAC. It is translated as CASSSGDSYND. The full CDR3 sequence reads CASSSGDSYNDYTF.

Remarks on this clone: The read stops 3 residues short of the end of the CDR3; the missing end is completed from the germline J gene. This chain links TRBV7-9 with TRBJ2-2; no definite D call. Germline-derived CDR1 and CDR2 are SEHNR and FQNEAQ (reference sequence). The CDR3 is 14 residues long. This CDR3 reads CASSPLGRNEKLFF. The covered CDR3 bases are TGTGCCAGCAGCCCCTTGGGCCGTAATGAAAAG.

The CDR3 protein is CASSLIQFSYEQYF. Partial CDR3 DNA: TGTGCCAGCAGCTTGATACAGTTCTCCTACGAG. The rearrangement uses TRBV5-5 and TRBJ2-7, with D uncertain. The read falls 3 residues short of the CDR3 end, and the missing part is taken from the germline J gene. Germline loops: CDR1 SGHKS, CDR2 YYEKEE (reference sequence). Deletions cut 1 base from V and 0 bases from J, with 8 bases between. The CDR3 consists of 14 residues.

Details on this clone: The missing CDR3 end, 3 residues past where the read stops, is filled in from the germline J gene. The rearrangement links TRBV7-3 to TRBJ1-1, with a possible D match to TRBD1 (5 bases). The CDR3 sequence is 13 residues long. Germline V gene data show CDR1 as SGHTA and CDR2 as FQGTGA. Trimming pared 5 bases from V and 1 base from J, leaving 8 bases between. The chain's CDR3 is CASSLDRNTEAFF. The sequenced part of the CDR3 DNA is TGTGCCAGCAGCCTTGACAGGAACACTGAA.

Here the CDR3 reads CASSLSLGGDTTNEKLFF. Incomplete CDR3 DNA: TGTGCCAGCAGCTTATCTCTGGGGGGGGACACAACTAATGAAAAA. V usage is TRBV7-3 and J usage is TRBJ1-4; a weak D match, TRBD1 (6 bases). Read coverage stops 3 residues before the CDR3 terminus; the germline J gene supplies the remainder. The V gene's germline CDR1 is SGHTA and CDR2 FQGTGA. CDR3 length: 18 residues. V gave up 2 bases and J gave up 0 bases, with 16 bases separating them.

Note on this clone: Sequencing ends 3 residues short of the CDR3 end; the germline J gene provides the rest. V and J are TRBV2 and TRBJ1-5; D may be TRBD1 (5 bases). The V gene's germline CDR1 is SNHLY and CDR2 FYNNEI. V was trimmed by 4 bases and J by 6 bases, leaving 10 bases between them. The CDR3 spans 13 residues. The CDR3 spells CASSAQGAQPQHF. The sequenced CDR3 bases are TGTGCCAGCAGTGCCCAGGGCGCTCAGCCC.

Concerning this clone: The read ends 3 residues shy of where the CDR3 ends; the end is completed using the germline J gene. The chain combines TRBV7-3 with TRBJ2-5; D is ambiguous. Germline loops: CDR1 SGHTA, CDR2 FQGTGA. V was shortened by 1 base and J by 2 bases, with 5 bases between the two germline ends. The CDR3 totals 13 residues. The CDR3 spells CASSLRPQETQYF. CDR3 DNA (partial): TGTGCCAGCAGCTTAAGGCCACAAGAGACC.

Remarks on this clone: Read coverage stops 3 residues before the CDR3 terminus; the germline J gene supplies the remainder. This chain connects TRBV20-1 to TRBJ2-1, with 7 bases lining up with TRBD2. The V segment lost 4 bases and the J segment 8 bases; nucleotides outside the gene matches: 8. The CDR3 spans 13 residues. The germline V gene has CDR1 DFQATT and CDR2 SNEGSKA (reference sequence). CDR3 sequence: CSATGLVDYEQFF. The DNA read from the CDR3 is TGCAGTGCTACAGGACTAGTCGATTATGAG.

CDR3: CARSLGRGLGVHTEAFF. The CDR3 bases that were read are TGTGCCAGAAGCTTGGGCAGGGGGCTCGGGGTGCACACTGAA. The gene calls are TRBV5-3 and TRBJ1-1; 8 nucleotides align to TRBD1. The read terminates 3 residues before the CDR3 end, so the remaining end is supplied by the germline J gene. TRBV5-3 is designated an ORF whose function remains uncertain. The CDR3 covers 17 residues. Losses at the gene ends were 0 bases for V and 3 bases for J; bases not matched to a gene: 10.

As to this clone: The CDR3 end is not reached by the read, which stops 3 residues before it; the germline J gene fills it in. The chain recombines TRBV11-2 with TRBJ2-1; 12 bases fit TRBD2. The CDR3 runs 15 residues. Germline V gives CDR1 SGHAT, CDR2 FQNNGV. Trimming removed 6 bases from V and 8 bases from J; junction bases left unmatched: 8. The sequenced CDR3 bases are TGTGCCAGCAGGTTATCTAGCGGGAGGGAACATGAG. It yields the protein CASRLSSGREHE. The whole CDR3 sequence reads CASRLSSGREHEQFF.

Notes on this clone: Read coverage stops 3 residues before the CDR3 terminus; the germline J gene supplies the remainder. This chain joins TRBV20-1 and TRBJ2-7, with 7 positions matching TRBD2. The germline CDR1 and CDR2 sequences are DFQATT and SNEGSKA (reference sequence). The CDR3 spans 13 residues. V trimming: 6 bases; J trimming: 0 bases; junction bases outside the gene matches: 5. The DNA read from the CDR3 is TGCAGTGCGAGCGGGACGCGCTCCTACGAG. Amino acids: CSASGTRSYE. The whole CDR3 sequence reads CSASGTRSYEQYF.

On this clone: The observed sequence ends 3 residues before the CDR3 terminus, with the missing tail filled in from the germline J gene. J is TRBJ1-1 and V is TRBV6-4, with TRBD1 as a possible D gene (6 bases). From germline, CDR1 is MRHNA and CDR2 SNTAGT. The ends were cut back, 5 bases at V and 0 bases at J, with 7 bases in the middle. The CDR3 totals 13 residues. CDR3 sequence: CASSTGMNTEAFF. The sequenced CDR3 bases are TGTGCCAGCAGTACAGGGATGAACACTGAA.

Remarks on this clone: An end of the junction differs from the germline gene, which may be a read error. This CDR3 is also generated by other DNA sequences in the sample. Here the CDR3 reads CASTTYVGNTIYF. The CDR3 bases that were read are TGTGCCAGTACGACGTACGTGGGCAACACT. The chain links TRBV19 to TRBJ1-3; no clear D gene. The CDR3 end falls 3 residues outside the read, so it is completed with the germline J gene. This CDR3 has 13 amino acids. In germline, CDR1 is LNHDA, CDR2 SQIVND (reference sequence).

On this clone itself: The read finishes 3 residues shy of the CDR3 end, and the germline J gene is used to complete it. The chain uses TRBV5-1 and TRBJ1-6; 7 nucleotides match TRBD1. The length of the CDR3 is 16 residues. Per the germline V gene, CDR1 is SGHRS and CDR2 is YFSETQ. With 6 bases clipped from V and 7 bases from J, the junction kept 13 bases outside the gene matches. The DNA read from the CDR3 is TGCGCCAGCACCATGGGACAGTACCGACTCAATTCACCC. Amino acid sequence: CASTMGQYRLNSP. From start to end, the CDR3 is CASTMGQYRLNSPLHF.

Turning to this clone: The sequenced fragment ends 3 residues before the CDR3 boundary, so the rest is inferred from the germline J gene. The rearrangement uses TRBV12-3 or TRBV12-4 and TRBJ2-7; D is perhaps TRBD2 (5 bases). CDR3 length: 16 residues. Trimming shortened V by 6 bases and J by 0 bases, and 18 bases separated the two germline ends. CDR3 bases read: TGTGCCAGCAGCCCAGAGGCGGGTGTTAGCTCCTACGAG. Protein product: CASSPEAGVSSYE. The entire CDR3 reads CASSPEAGVSSYEQYF.

As concerns this clone: The read finishes 3 residues shy of the CDR3 end, and the germline J gene is used to complete it. The chain combines TRBV18 with TRBJ1-2, with D hard to call. From germline, CDR1 is KGHSH and CDR2 LQKENI. This CDR3 has 11 residues. CDR3 amino acids: CASSLADTYTF. Incomplete CDR3 DNA: TGTGCCAGCTCACTGGCAGATACC.

As concerns this clone: The CDR3 end is not reached by the read, which stops 3 residues before it; the germline J gene fills it in. The chain is built from TRBV7-8 and TRBJ1-5, with 8 bases that match TRBD1. The CDR3 spans 15 residues. The germline CDR1 and CDR2 sequences are SGHVS and FQNEAQ. V lost 4 bases, J lost 2 bases, and 4 bases stayed unmatched. The CDR3 spells CASSSDRVGNQPQHF. Partial CDR3 DNA: TGTGCCAGCAGCTCGGACAGGGTTGGCAATCAGCCC.

As regards this clone: The DNA ends 3 residues before the CDR3 does, and the rest of the CDR3 is filled in from the germline J gene. V and J are TRBV19 and TRBJ2-1; a possible D gene is TRBD2 (6 bases). The germline V gene encodes CDR1 LNHDA and CDR2 SQIVND (reference sequence). V was clipped by 3 bases and J by 3 bases, with 12 bases between them. This CDR3 spans 15 amino acids. CDR3 in amino acids: CASSIPSAHYNEQFF. The CDR3 bases that were read are TGTGCCAGTAGTATTCCTAGCGCCCACTACAATGAG.